The 9 T cell receptor beta chains given below trace back to one sample, sequenced in a study of human T cells and chemical hapten exposure. Time point reported: patch test 3, about 24 weeks after DPC sensitization. Treatment noted: therapeutic diphenylcyclopropenone sensitization with weekly scalp DPC. TCRdb re-called the RACE reads through MiXCR, storing one row per CDR3 protein. The table has roughly 60,000 distinct CDR3 sequences, 9.5% to 15% seen once. Sequencing was performed on whole blood, taken in connection with sensitization to the hapten diphenylcyclopropenone (DPC). These receptors originate from a man aged 30 to 45 with alopecia areata. Some clones in this sample may be carry-over from other donors' samples.

The CDR3 is CASSHPGGQASNYGYTF. The CDR3 DNA reads TGCGCCAGCAGCCACCCTGGGGGACAGGCTTCTAACTATGGCTACACCTTC. This chain connects TRBV4-1 to TRBJ1-2; TRBD1 matches 8 bases. The CDR3 runs 17 residues. Germline loops: CDR1 MGHRA, CDR2 YSYEKL. The trim removed 3 bases at V and 0 bases at J, leaving 9 bases unmatched.

This clonotype occurred many times. This CDR3 reads CAISEGRGSGSNQPQHF. In DNA, the CDR3 is TGTGCCATCAGTGAGGGCAGGGGTTCAGGGAGCAATCAGCCCCAGCATTTT. The chain recombines TRBV10-3 with TRBJ1-5, with D tentatively TRBD1 (6 bases). CDR3 length: 17 amino acids. Germline V gene data show CDR1 as ENHRY and CDR2 as SYGVKD. V was trimmed by 2 bases and J by 1 base, leaving 15 bases between them.

This clonotype was detected only a few times. CDR3 region: CASREGRQPGGYTF. DNA of the CDR3: TGTGCCAGCAGGGAGGGACGGCAACCGGGAGGCTACACCTTC. V usage is TRBV6-1 and J usage is TRBJ1-2; D is possibly TRBD1 (5 bases). CDR3 length: 14 residues. The V end was cut by 6 bases, the J end by 8 bases, with 19 bases between. Germline values: CDR1 MNHNS, CDR2 SASEGT.

This clonotype was observed many times. The chain uses TRBV4-1 and TRBJ1-4; 7 bases match TRBD1. CDR1 and CDR2 (germline): MGHRA, YSYEKL. This CDR3 is 13 amino acids long. Germline trimming cut 5 bases from V and 8 bases from J; bases unmatched to any gene: 5. CDR3 sequence: CASSDRVSEKLFF. CDR3 coding DNA: TGCGCCAGCAGCGACAGGGTGTCGGAAAAACTGTTTTTT.

This clonotype was found many times. The chain is built from TRBV7-6 and TRBJ2-7; D is unclear. Germline V gives CDR1 SGHVS, CDR2 FNYEAQ. With 1 base removed from V and 4 bases from J, the gap between germline ends came to 11 bases. This CDR3 region has 14 residues. The CDR3 DNA is TGTGCCAGCAGCTTAGGCCCGGCCAGGTACGAGCAGTACTTC. Its protein is CASSLGPARYEQYF.

This clonotype has only a few counts. The chain employs TRBV20-1 and TRBJ1-4, with 10 nucleotides matching TRBD1. Trimming took 4 bases from V and 8 from J; bases not matched to a gene: 4. The CDR3 spans 13 residues. Germline V lookup: CDR1 DFQATT, CDR2 SNEGSKA (reference sequence). In nucleotides, the CDR3 is TGCAGTGCTACCGACAGGGGGCGGGAAAAACTGTTTTTT. Translating gives CSATDRGREKLFF.

The rearrangement joins TRBV15 to TRBJ2-5, with unresolved D. The CDR3 totals 12 residues. Germline V gene sequence: CDR1 LNHNV, CDR2 YYDKDF (reference sequence). The V end was cut by 2 bases, the J end by 1 base, with 2 bases between. The CDR3: CATSRSQETQYF. The CDR3 DNA sequence: TGTGCCACCAGCAGATCCCAAGAGACCCAGTACTTC.

This clonotype was observed many times. The chain has TRBV2 and TRBJ1-1; TRBD1 is a possible D gene (5 bases). There are 14 residues in the CDR3. CDR1 and CDR2 from the germline V gene are SNHLY and FYNNEI. V lost 6 bases, J lost 5 bases, and 16 bases lay in between. CDR3 protein: CASRTQGGETEAFF. The CDR3 DNA follows: TGTGCCAGCAGGACCCAAGGAGGGGAGACTGAAGCTTTCTTT.

This clonotype has just a few counts. V is TRBV7-9 and J is TRBJ1-4; TRBD1 agrees at 8 bases. CDR1 is SEHNR, CDR2 FQNEAQ, per germline (reference sequence). V was pared by 4 bases and J by 6 bases, with 4 bases of the junction left unmatched. The CDR3 is 14 amino acids. CDR3 amino acids: CASSWTGWDEKLFF. The CDR3 DNA follows: TGTGCCAGCAGCTGGACAGGGTGGGATGAAAAACTGTTTTTT.